The entry that follows covers one T cell receptor beta chain sequence. No antigen is known for it. Within one base of it there is no much larger clone, and no base qualities were kept. The source of the sample is a study of OX40 agonist ivuxolimab in advanced cancers. For context, the study as a whole: Ivuxolimab was an agonistic, fully human IgG2 monoclonal antibody directed against OX40 (CD134), a costimulatory receptor. Of the roughly 53 patients in dose escalation, around 20 had hepatocellular carcinoma, roughly 15 had melanoma, 9 had renal cell carcinoma and 9 had head and neck cancer. The paper reports the monotherapy dose-escalation portion (N of about 47 patients) of the phase I ivuxolimab trial. Partial responses occurred in three dose-escalation patients: two with cutaneous melanoma and one with hepatocellular carcinoma. The dose-escalation cohort was around 83% male with a mean age of about 54 years, ranging from roughly 20 to 80. Intravenous ivuxolimab was administered to patients every 2 weeks at six dose levels: 0.01, 0.1, 0.3, 1.5, 3 and 10 mg/kg. Patients were allowed to have had prior anti-PD-1, anti-PD-L1 or anti-CTLA-4 therapy, and approximately 40% of the dose-escalation patients had been treated with checkpoint inhibitors. The purpose of peripheral TCRbeta sequencing was to test whether ivuxolimab changed TCR sequence diversity and led to clonal T-cell expansion.

The CDR3 runs 19 residues from the cysteine to the phenylalanine. Only CDR3 DNA is held: 57 bases, read in frame from base 1. Via the germline V gene, CDR1 is MDHEN and CDR2 SYDVKM. V has 1 base trimmed and J has 1 base trimmed; junction bases matching no gene number 7. The trial excluded patients who had a history of autoimmune disease or who were on systemic immunosuppression. In every dose cohort, peripheral blood was drawn for TCR sequencing at baseline, cycle 4 day 1, and cycle 7 day 1. The samples were taken from a phase I, first-in-human, multicenter, open-label dose-escalation trial of ivuxolimab. Adults with locally advanced or metastatic melanoma, renal cell, hepatocellular, or head and neck squamous cell carcinoma were enrolled in the trial. Before TCR sequencing, CD4+ T cells and CD8+ T cells were sorted from peripheral blood as separate populations. To sequence the TCRbeta CDR3 region, genomic DNA was isolated from the sorted cells. The immunoSEQ Assay was used to sequence the TCRbeta CDR3 regions. The immuneACCESS repertoire file appears here via TCRdb, limited to in-frame rearrangements. These files lack a portion of the clones; in checked studies, under half of the deficit traces to unresolved V genes, and the cause of the others is not known. This sample gives around 63,000 clones in total; 79% of them show up just once. 11% of the sample is in the top ten clones.

The paper's findings and limits, for the study overall: In the 0.1-3.0 mg/kg groups, partial responders had among the lowest normalized peripheral clonal expansion, particularly in CD8+ T cells. Low levels of normalized T-cell clonal expansion were also shown by some nonresponding patients. At doses of 0.1 to 3.0 mg/kg, clonal expansion of both CD4+ and CD8+ blood T cells was observed from baseline to week 6. After ivuxolimab, more expanded clones were found on average in CD8+ T cells than in CD4+ T cells. Which antigens the clonally expanded peripheral T cells were specific for was not determined.

This TCR was recovered from an adult with an advanced solid tumor such as melanoma, head and neck, liver or kidney cancer. This receptor chain uses TRBV28 and TRBJ2-1; the central 13 bases match TRBD2. The sample was CD4+ or CD8+ T cells sorted from blood, taken in a trial of the OX40 agonist ivuxolimab. The sequence in DNA is TGTGCCAGCAGTTTATACTCCGGGACTAGCGGGGTGTCCTACAATGAGCAGTTCTTC. Translated, this gives CASSLYSGTSGVSYNEQFF.